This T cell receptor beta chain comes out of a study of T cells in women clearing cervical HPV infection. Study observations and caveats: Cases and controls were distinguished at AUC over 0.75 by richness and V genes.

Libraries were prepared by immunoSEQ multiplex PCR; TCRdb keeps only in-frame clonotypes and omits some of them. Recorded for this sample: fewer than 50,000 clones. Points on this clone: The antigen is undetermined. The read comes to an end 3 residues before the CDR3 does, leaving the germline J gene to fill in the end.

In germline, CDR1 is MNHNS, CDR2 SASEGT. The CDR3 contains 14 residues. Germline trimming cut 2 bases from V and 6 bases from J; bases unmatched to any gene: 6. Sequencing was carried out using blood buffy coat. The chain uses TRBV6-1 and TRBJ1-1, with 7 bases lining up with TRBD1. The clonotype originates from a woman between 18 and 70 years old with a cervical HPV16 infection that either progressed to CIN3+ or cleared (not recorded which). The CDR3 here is CASSEREGAAEAFF. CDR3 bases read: TGTGCCAGCAGTGAAAGAGAGGGGGCGGCTGAA.